These 14 T cell receptor beta chains came from one sample sequenced in a study of identifying expanded T cells in peripheral blood. This table comes from immunoSEQ multiplex PCR, and its TCRdb copy is limited to in-frame clones, with some not included. The sample lists 95,000 or so clones; more than 75% were seen once. Sequencing was performed on blood. The receptors stem from a person aged 18 to 70 in good health.

The rearrangement links TRBV9 to TRBJ2-7, with D possibly being TRBD1 (6 bases). The CDR3 is 13 residues long. In germline, CDR1 is SGDLS, CDR2 YYNGEE. The ends were cut back, 4 bases at V and 5 bases at J, with 13 bases in the middle. This CDR3 is CASSSPNRDEQYF. Written as DNA, the CDR3 is TGTGCCAGCAGCTCCCCAAACAGGGACGAGCAGTACTTC.

The chain joins TRBV19 to TRBJ1-5; possible D gene TRBD1, 5 bases. The CDR3 loop spans 16 amino acids. CDR1 and CDR2 from the germline V gene are LNHDA and SQIVND (reference sequence). With 8 bases removed from V and 0 bases from J, the gap between germline ends came to 17 bases. The CDR3 region is CASRKRGIGSNQPQHF. The CDR3 nucleotides are TGTGCCAGTCGAAAACGGGGCATTGGTAGCAATCAGCCCCAGCATTTT.

The chain uses TRBV5-5 and TRBJ2-7; TRBD2 matches 7 bases. V shed 3 bases and J 4 bases; nucleotides not matched to a gene: 7. The CDR3 is 14 amino acids. CDR1 and CDR2 (germline): SGHKS, YYEKEE (reference sequence). CDR3 coding DNA: TGTGCCAGCAGCTCTTCCAGGGAGGGTTACGAGCAGTACTTC. As protein: CASSSSREGYEQYF.

The chain joins TRBV6-5 to TRBJ2-2; D is ambiguous. This CDR3 comprises 15 residues. Germline lookup yields CDR1 MNHEY and CDR2 SVGAGI. The V end lost 6 bases, the J end lost 3 bases, and 14 bases lay between the germline ends. The CDR3 sequence is CASSPTNRYTGELFF. CDR3 sequence (DNA): TGTGCCAGCAGCCCTACCAATAGATACACCGGGGAGCTGTTTTTT.

The chain links TRBV4-1 to TRBJ2-3, with a tentative D call TRBD2 (6 bases). V lost 0 bases and J 5 bases, leaving 18 bases between the germline ends. Per germline, CDR1 MGHRA and CDR2 YSYEKL. The CDR3 totals 17 residues. The CDR3 is CASSQDGGTFGGDTQYF. The CDR3 DNA reads TGCGCCAGCAGCCAAGATGGAGGGACTTTCGGGGGAGATACGCAGTATTTT.

This clone appeared a single time. This chain links TRBV12-5 with TRBJ2-2; D uncertain. Germline loops: CDR1 LGHNT, CDR2 FRNRAP. The length of the CDR3 is 15 residues. Between the trimmed V and J ends, which lost 0 bases and 1 base, there was a span of 6 bases. For the CDR3, the DNA is TGTGCTAGTGGTTTGGTACTCGAGAACACCGGGGAGCTGTTTTTT. It specifies CASGLVLENTGELFF. The full variable domain, its missing parts supplied by reference TRBV12-5 and TRBJ2-2, is DARVTQTPRHKVTEMGQEVTMRCQPILGHNTVFWYRQTMMQGLELLAYFRNRAPLDDSGMPKDRFSAEMPDATLATLKIQPSEPRDSAVYFCASGLVLENTGELFFGEGSRLTVL.

V gene TRBV6-6 combines with J gene TRBJ2-2; a possible D gene is TRBD1 (6 bases). Germline CDR1 is MNHNY and CDR2 is SVGAGI (reference sequence). V was trimmed by 4 bases and J by 7 bases, leaving 13 bases between them. The CDR3 contains 14 residues. The CDR3 sequence is CASSSHSTGGELFF. DNA of the CDR3: TGTGCCAGCAGTTCCCACTCGACAGGCGGGGAGCTGTTTTTT.

The chain joins TRBV6-5 to TRBJ2-7; D possibly matches TRBD1 or TRBD2 (5 bases each). CDR3 length equals 13 residues. Per the germline V gene, CDR1 is MNHEY and CDR2 is SVGAGI. Trimming left V 3 bases short and J 5 bases short, with 11 bases between. In DNA, the CDR3 is TGTGCCAGCAGTTATGGGGGTTCGGACGAGCAGTACTTC. Amino acid sequence: CASSYGGSDEQYF.

Relative to its sample, this clone is medium-sized. J is TRBJ1-3 and V is TRBV19; D remains ambiguous. The V gene lost 5 bases and the J gene lost 2 bases, with 13 bases spanning the gap. Germline assignment: CDR1 LNHDA and CDR2 SQIVND (reference sequence). The CDR3 is 15 residues long. CDR3 protein: CASSSGRVAGNTIYF. CDR3 bases: TGTGCCAGTAGTTCCGGAAGGGTGGCTGGAAACACCATATATTTT.

The genes are TRBV5-1 and TRBJ1-5, with D maybe TRBD1 (5 bases). This CDR3 comprises 16 residues. V was cut by 0 bases and J by 1 base, with 11 bases left in between. Germline CDR1 reads SGHRS; CDR2 reads YFSETQ. CDR3 coding DNA: TGCGCCAGCAGCTTGGGGGGCGGTGGAAGCAATCAGCCCCAGCATTTT. It specifies CASSLGGGGSNQPQHF. The variable domain in full, with the rest retrieved from reference TRBV5-1 and TRBJ1-5, is KAGVTQTPRYLIKTRGQQVTLSCSPISGHRSVSWYQQTPGQGLQFLFEYFSETQRNKGNFPGRFSGRQFSNSRSEMNVSTLELGDSALYLCASSLGGGGSNQPQHFGDGTRLSIL.

This chain connects TRBV5-1 to TRBJ1-5; D is unclear. The CDR3 is made up of 13 amino acids. V was trimmed by 5 bases and J by 3 bases, leaving 9 bases between them. Germline CDR1 and CDR2: SGHRS and YFSETQ. CDR3 protein: CASRTWPNQPQHF. The CDR3 DNA sequence: TGCGCCAGCAGAACTTGGCCCAATCAGCCCCAGCATTTT.

The chain combines TRBV7-5 with TRBJ2-7; TRBD1, the D gene given by the table, was not confirmed from the DNA. TRBV7-5 is a recognized pseudogene. The CDR3 consists of 12 residues. The CDR3 coding sequence is TGTGCCAGAGCTCAGGGGGAATACGAGCAGTACTTC. Encoded protein: CARAQGEYEQYF.

The rearrangement uses TRBV5-1 and TRBJ1-2; D not resolved. The CDR3 is 13 residues long. Trimming took off 4 bases at V and 4 bases at J, with 11 bases between the two ends. From germline, CDR1 is SGHRS and CDR2 YFSETQ. CDR3 DNA sequence: TGCGCCAGCAGCGTGGTGGGAAGCTATGGCTACACCTTC. Translation: CASSVVGSYGYTF. Full variable domain (outside the CDR3, taken from reference TRBV5-1 and TRBJ1-2): KAGVTQTPRYLIKTRGQQVTLSCSPISGHRSVSWYQQTPGQGLQFLFEYFSETQRNKGNFPGRFSGRQFSNSRSEMNVSTLELGDSALYLCASSVVGSYGYTFGSGTRLTVV.

The J gene is TRBJ1-1, the V gene TRBV5-6, with D perhaps TRBD1 (6 bases). Per the germline V gene, CDR1 is SGHDT and CDR2 is YYEEEE. V was shortened by 2 bases and J by 1 base, with 24 bases between the two germline ends. The CDR3 consists of 19 residues. The chain's CDR3 is CASSLLIRGINGGNTEAFF. The CDR3 DNA reads TGTGCCAGCAGCTTACTTATAAGGGGGATCAACGGAGGGAACACTGAAGCTTTCTTT.